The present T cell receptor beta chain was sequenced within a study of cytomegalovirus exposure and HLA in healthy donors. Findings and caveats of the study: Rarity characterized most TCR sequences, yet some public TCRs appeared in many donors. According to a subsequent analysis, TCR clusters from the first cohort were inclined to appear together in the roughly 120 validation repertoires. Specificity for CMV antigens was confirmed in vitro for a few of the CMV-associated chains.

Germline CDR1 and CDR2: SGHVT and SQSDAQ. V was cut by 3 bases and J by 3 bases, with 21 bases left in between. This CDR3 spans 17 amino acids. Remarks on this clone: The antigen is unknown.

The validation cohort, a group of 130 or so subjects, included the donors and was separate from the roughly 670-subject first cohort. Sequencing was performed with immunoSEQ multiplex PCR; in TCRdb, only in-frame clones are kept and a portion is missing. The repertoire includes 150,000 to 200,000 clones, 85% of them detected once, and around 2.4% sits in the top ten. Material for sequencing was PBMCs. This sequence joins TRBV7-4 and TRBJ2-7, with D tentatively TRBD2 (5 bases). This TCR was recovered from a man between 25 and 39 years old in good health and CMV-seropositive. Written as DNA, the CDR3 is TGTGCCAGCAGCTTGGGGTTGGAGGATTGGGAGATCTACGAGCAGTACTTC. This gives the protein CASSLGLEDWEIYEQYF.